This T cell receptor beta chain derives from a study of blood T cell repertoires in COVID-19. For the study at large: Some COVID-19 samples were acute and others convalescent; all came from the United States, Italy and Spain. PBMCs, B-cell-depleted T cells, or T cells were the source of the cDNA or gDNA that made up the material.

Original handling: Reference gene primer amplification gave estimated nucleated cell counts. The method was immunoSEQ multiplex PCR; TCRdb's version includes in-frame clones alone and lacks a portion of them. D and trimming come from the DNA, and the V and J calls and clone size come from that table. The table includes roughly 110,000 clones, around 85% detected once. The V gene end was trimmed by 2 bases and the J gene end by 0 bases; junction bases not matched to a gene: 4. The CDR3 length is 16 residues. Germline CDR1 reads LNHNV; CDR2 reads YYDKDF (reference sequence). Sequencing was carried out using peripheral blood. The source is a human donor in a cohort sampled during active COVID-19. The chain couples TRBV15 to TRBJ1-1; 9 positions match TRBD1. CDR3 protein: CATSRRTGEMNTEAFF. Here the CDR3 DNA reads TGTGCCACCAGCAGAAGGACAGGGGAAATGAACACTGAAGCTTTCTTT.